The 18 T cell receptor beta chains presented below share a single source sample, sequenced in a study of T cell responses to AZD1222 COVID-19 vaccine listed by TCRdb under 2021. What this sample's time point label stands for: baseline before first vaccination. Library preparation used the immunoSEQ multiplex PCR assay. Sourced from immuneACCESS, this table was stored by TCRdb with only in-frame sequences that have V and J called. A share of the clones is absent; for the studies checked, an unresolved V gene accounts for under half, and the remainder has no known explanation. Here the sample has 95,000 to 150,000 clones; 80% to 90% occur a single time. Less than 11% of the sample is held by the ten biggest clonotypes. Specimen: peripheral blood, collected on day 0 of AZD1222 vaccination. Source of these receptors: an adult in good health.

The genes are TRBV5-1 and TRBJ2-5; TRBD1 matches 8 bases. The V and J ends lost 4 bases and 4 bases, in that order; junction bases with no gene match: 9. The CDR3 contains 15 residues. CDR1 is SGHRS, CDR2 YFSETQ, per germline. CDR3 bases: TGCGCCAGCAGCCTGACTGGACAGGGCGGAGAGACCCAGTACTTC. Translating gives CASSLTGQGGETQYF.

A single count supports this clone. The genes are TRBV7-9 and TRBJ2-3; D possibly corresponds to TRBD2 (5 bases). Between the trimmed V and J ends, which lost 3 bases and 1 base, there was a span of 14 bases. Per the germline V gene, CDR1 is SEHNR and CDR2 is FQNEAQ (reference sequence). CDR3 length: 16 residues. The CDR3 is CASSFSSGVGTDTQYF. CDR3 sequence (DNA): TGTGCCAGCAGCTTCAGCTCCGGGGTCGGCACAGATACGCAGTATTTT.

This clone was counted a single time. The chain links TRBV29-1 to TRBJ2-7; 11 positions match TRBD1. Trimming removed 1 base from V and 4 bases from J; junction bases left unmatched: 6. The CDR3 runs 15 residues. The germline V gene has CDR1 SQVTM and CDR2 ANQGSEA. This chain's CDR3 is CSVEGGTGGRYEQYF. In nucleotides, the CDR3 is TGCAGCGTTGAAGGGGGGACAGGGGGTCGTTACGAGCAGTACTTC.

The count of this clone is one. This sequence joins TRBV30 and TRBJ1-1; no definite D call. The V end lost 0 bases, the J end lost 1 base, and 9 bases lay between the germline ends. Germline values: CDR1 GTSNPN, CDR2 SVGIG (reference sequence). This CDR3 spans 14 amino acids. This CDR3 reads CAWSVPAANTEAFF. The CDR3 nucleotides are TGTGCCTGGAGTGTACCCGCCGCGAACACTGAAGCTTTCTTT.

The chain recombines TRBV3-1 (or the pseudogene TRBV3-2) with TRBJ1-2; 7 nucleotides agree with TRBD1. The junction had 10 bases not matched to a gene; V was cut back by 5 bases and J by 4 bases. The CDR3 is 15 amino acids. Germline CDR1 reads LGHDT; CDR2 reads YNNKEL (reference sequence). CDR3 loop: CASSWRGRGLYGYTF. The CDR3 region has the DNA TGTGCCAGCAGCTGGCGAGGGAGGGGGCTCTATGGCTACACCTTC.

The chain has TRBV7-2 and TRBJ2-3; 12 positions agree with TRBD1. The CDR3 length is 16 residues. Looked up from germline, CDR1 is SGHTA and CDR2 is FQGNSA. V lost 5 bases, J lost 5 bases, and 8 bases stayed unmatched. CDR3 in DNA: TGTGCCAGCAGCCAAGGGGACAGGGGGCGCATAGATACGCAGTATTTT. Translated, it gives CASSQGDRGRIDTQYF. Looking up the rest from reference TRBV7-2 and TRBJ2-3 gives the full variable domain: GAGVSQSPSNKVTEKGKDVELRCDPISGHTALYWYRQSLGQGLEFLIYFQGNSAPDKSGLPSDRFSAERTGGSVSTLTIQRTQQEDSAVYLCASSQGDRGRIDTQYFGPGTRLTVL.

The chain is built from TRBV2 and TRBJ2-7; possible D gene TRBD2, 5 bases. The CDR3 has 11 residues. Germline assignment: CDR1 SNHLY and CDR2 FYNNEI. Trimming removed 7 bases from V and 3 bases from J, with 7 bases in between. CDR3 protein: CASKRDYEQYF. Written as DNA, the CDR3 is TGTGCCAGCAAGAGGGACTACGAGCAGTACTTC.

This clone was observed a few times. This chain links TRBV4-2 with TRBJ1-1; D is undetermined. The germline V gene has CDR1 LGHNA and CDR2 YNFKEQ. The CDR3 consists of 14 residues. V dropped 6 bases and J dropped 1 base, with 12 bases sitting between them. CDR3 bases: TGTGCCAGCAGAAGGGAGGGAGGGAACACTGAAGCTTTCTTT. This encodes CASRREGGNTEAFF.

V usage is TRBV5-1 and J usage is TRBJ2-5, with D unresolved. CDR1 is SGHRS, CDR2 YFSETQ, per germline. Trimming took 0 bases from V and 12 from J, leaving 12 bases between them. The CDR3 spans 12 residues. The CDR3 DNA is TGCGCCAGCAGCTTGGACCCCGGATCTAAGTACTTC. It is translated as CASSLDPGSKYF.

The rearrangement joins TRBV6-6 to TRBJ2-2; TRBD1 agrees at 8 bases. Germline V gives CDR1 MNHNY, CDR2 SVGAGI (reference sequence). Unmatched junction bases numbered 7, after V lost 2 bases and J lost 5 bases. The CDR3 extends over 16 amino acids. The CDR3 nucleotides read TGTGCCAGCAGTTACACCGGACAGGGAAGAACCGGGGAGCTGTTTTTT. Encoded protein: CASSYTGQGRTGELFF.

Only one count was recorded for this clone. The chain links TRBV2 to TRBJ1-2; D remains ambiguous. This CDR3 contains 16 residues. Trimming shortened V by 6 bases and J by 8 bases, and 25 bases separated the two germline ends. Germline V CDR1 and CDR2: SNHLY, FYNNEI. CDR3 protein: CASSPGPNMADMGYTF. The CDR3 DNA reads as TGTGCCAGCAGCCCTGGTCCGAACATGGCGGATATGGGCTACACCTTC.

The chain is built from TRBV10-3 and TRBJ1-2; unclear D gene. Per germline, CDR1 ENHRY and CDR2 SYGVKD. The ends were cut back, 11 bases at V and 1 base at J, with 14 bases in the middle. The CDR3 covers 13 residues. As DNA, the CDR3 is TGTGCCCTAAGCCGAGCCCTTAACTATGGCTACACCTTC. Translated: CALSRALNYGYTF.

This clone was detected once. This chain connects TRBV30 to TRBJ1-3; 7 bases are shared with TRBD1. The V segment lost 3 bases and the J segment 3 bases; nucleotides outside the gene matches: 5. The CDR3 has 14 amino acids. The V gene's germline CDR1 is GTSNPN and CDR2 SVGIG (reference sequence). CDR3 amino acids: CAWRDRAFGNTIYF. CDR3 nucleotide sequence: TGTGCCTGGAGAGACAGGGCTTTTGGAAACACCATATATTTT.

This chain connects TRBV2 to TRBJ2-3, with 8 bases lining up with TRBD1. CDR3 length: 14 amino acids. J was trimmed by 1 base and V by 6 bases; bases with no gene match: 3. Germline V gene lookup returns CDR1 SNHLY and CDR2 FYNNEI. The CDR3 DNA follows: TGTGCCAGCAGGGAGGACAGGGGCACAGATACGCAGTATTTT. This encodes CASREDRGTDTQYF. Filled out from reference TRBV2 and TRBJ2-3, the complete variable domain reads EPEVTQTPSHQVTQMGQEVILRCVPISNHLYFYWYRQILGQKVEFLVSFYNNEISEKSEIFDDQFSVERPDGSNFTLKIRSTKLEDSAMYFCASREDRGTDTQYFGPGTRLTVL.

The J gene is TRBJ1-1, the V gene TRBV29-1; no reliable D call. The CDR3 loop spans 11 amino acids. V shed 2 bases and J shed 0 bases, with 1 base lying between them. CDR1 is SQVTM and CDR2 is ANQGSEA in the germline V gene. The CDR3 DNA sequence: TGCAGCGTTGAATTGAACACTGAAGCTTTCTTT. Its protein product is CSVELNTEAFF.

The genes are TRBV7-3 and TRBJ1-6; TRBD1 matches 7 bases. The germline V gene encodes CDR1 SGHTA and CDR2 FQGTGA. There are 18 residues in the CDR3. The V gene end was trimmed by 6 bases and the J gene end by 1 base; junction bases not matched to a gene: 12. CDR3: CASRSPSQGNSYNSPLHF. CDR3 in DNA: TGTGCCAGCAGATCCCCCTCACAGGGGAATTCCTATAATTCACCCCTCCACTTT. The variable domain in full, with the rest retrieved from reference TRBV7-3 and TRBJ1-6, is GAGVSQTPSNKVTEKGKYVELRCDPISGHTALYWYRQSLGQGPEFLIYFQGTGAADDSGLPNDRFFAVRPEGSVSTLKIQRTERGDSAVYLCASRSPSQGNSYNSPLHFGNGTRLTVT.

This rearrangement joins TRBV7-2 to TRBJ2-2, with D unresolved. From germline, CDR1 is SGHTA and CDR2 FQGNSA. The CDR3 length is 15 residues. V gave up 1 base and J gave up 7 bases, with 13 bases separating them. The CDR3 spells CASSLEPVGRGELFF. The CDR3 nucleotides are TGTGCCAGCAGCTTAGAACCGGTAGGACGCGGGGAGCTGTTTTTT.

The V gene is TRBV5-4, the J gene TRBJ2-5, with TRBD2 identical over 7 bases. The CDR3 has 15 amino acids. The V and J ends lost 0 bases and 7 bases, in that order; junction bases with no gene match: 9. Germline CDR1 and CDR2: SGHNT and YYREEE (reference sequence). The CDR3 here is CASSLDGGGAGTQYF. CDR3 DNA sequence: TGTGCCAGCAGCTTGGATGGCGGGGGAGCCGGGACCCAGTACTTC.